The subject of this entry is one TCR beta chain. Its target is unknown. This entry comes from a study of T cell responses to AZD1222 COVID-19 vaccine. Whole-study findings and limits: Donors, mostly white British, included more females; clonal diversity was possibly underestimated. Only 6 or 7 individuals given AZD1222 were seropositive at baseline.

Germline lookup yields CDR1 MDHEN and CDR2 SYDVKM. This CDR3 comprises 14 residues. Trimming cost V 7 bases and J 0 bases, with 13 bases left between them. Some clones are missing from TCRdb's copy, which holds only in-frame ones; the method was immunoSEQ multiplex PCR. The sample includes roughly 170,000 clones, approximately 94% of them seen just once. Here the sequenced sample was peripheral blood, taken 28 days after the second AZD1222 dose. The origin of this receptor is an adult who received the AZD1222 COVID-19 vaccine. The chain uses TRBV28 and TRBJ2-7; D might be TRBD2 (5 bases). The CDR3 DNA is TGTGCCAGCATCACTAGGAGCAGCTCCTACGAGCAGTACTTC. This sequence encodes CASITRSSSYEQYF.